A single sample gave rise to the 29 T cell receptor beta chains below, sequenced in a study of blood T cell repertoires in COVID-19. Measured with immunoSEQ multiplex PCR; TCRdb has only the in-frame clones, and not every one. The sample contains 20,000 to 25,000 clones, about nine tenths of which appear only once. Sequenced sample: peripheral blood. The receptors stem from a woman in her seventies with active COVID-19.

The rearrangement joins TRBV6-5 to TRBJ1-2; 7 bases align to TRBD1. The CDR3 has 15 residues. The germline CDR1 and CDR2 sequences are MNHEY and SVGAGI. V lost 7 bases and J lost 4; bases outside the gene matches: 12. This CDR3 is CASTPVAGGGYGYTF. In DNA form, the CDR3 reads TGTGCCAGCACCCCTGTGGCAGGGGGAGGCTATGGCTACACCTTC.

The chain is built from TRBV12-3 or TRBV12-4 and TRBJ2-7; D remains unclear. V lost 5 bases and J 4 bases, leaving 12 bases between the germline ends. The CDR3 has 13 amino acids. The CDR3 DNA follows: TGTGCCAGCAGTCTAAAACCCTCTTACGAGCAGTACTTC. This gives the protein CASSLKPSYEQYF.

V gene TRBV19 combines with J gene TRBJ1-1, with TRBD1 as a possible D gene (5 bases). This CDR3 has 12 residues. Germline V gene sequence: CDR1 LNHDA, CDR2 SQIVND (reference sequence). Trimming shortened V by 3 bases and J by 11 bases, and 13 bases separated the two germline ends. The CDR3 nucleotides read TGTGCCAGTAGTATTGTGCAGGGCCCGGCTTTCTTT. Its protein is CASSIVQGPAFF. The full variable domain, completed using reference TRBV19 and TRBJ1-1, is DGGITQSPKYLFRKEGQNVTLSCEQNLNHDAMYWYRQDPGQGLRLIYYSQIVNDFQKGDIAEGYSVSREKKESFPLTVTSAQKNPTAFYLCASSIVQGPAFFGQGTRLTVV.

This clone appeared once. The V call is TRBV19, the J call TRBJ2-1; D is unresolved. The V end was cut by 3 bases, the J end by 3 bases, with 12 bases between. Looked up from germline, CDR1 is LNHDA and CDR2 is SQIVND (reference sequence). The CDR3 covers 15 residues. The CDR3 coding sequence is TGTGCCAGTAGTATGTCGTCAACTAACTACAATGAGCAGTTCTTC. Amino acid sequence: CASSMSSTNYNEQFF.

The genes are TRBV9 and TRBJ2-1, with 9 bases fitting TRBD2. V trimming: 2 bases; J trimming: 10 bases; junction bases outside the gene matches: 10. Germline assignment: CDR1 SGDLS and CDR2 YYNGEE. CDR3 size: 15 residues. The CDR3 is CASSVSGTSIGEQFF. CDR3 nucleotides: TGTGCCAGCAGCGTTTCCGGGACTAGCATAGGAGAGCAGTTCTTC. Combining the CDR3 with reference TRBV9 and TRBJ2-1 gives the whole variable domain DSGVTQTPKHLITATGQRVTLRCSPRSGDLSVYWYQQSLDQGLQFLIQYYNGEERAKGNILERFSAQQFPDLHSELNLSSLELGDSALYFCASSVSGTSIGEQFFGPGTRLTVL.

V usage is TRBV19 and J usage is TRBJ1-5; TRBD1 matches at 8 bases. The trim removed 3 bases at V and 5 bases at J, leaving 6 bases unmatched. Germline CDR1 reads LNHDA; CDR2 reads SQIVND (reference sequence). The CDR3 has 15 residues. CDR3 DNA: TGTGCCAGTAGTATCGGCAGGGGGCAGGATCAGCCCCAGCATTTT. Protein product: CASSIGRGQDQPQHF.

This chain connects TRBV5-4 to TRBJ1-1; D might be TRBD1 (6 bases). There are 15 residues in the CDR3. V lost 3 bases, J lost 3 bases, and 15 bases lay in between. The germline V gene encodes CDR1 SGHNT and CDR2 YYREEE (reference sequence). The CDR3 nucleotides are TGTGCCAGCAGCTCCGGAACAGGGTGGGACACTGAAGCTTTCTTT. Translating gives CASSSGTGWDTEAFF.

The CDR3, as DNA: TGTGCCAGCGCGGTTAACTCTGGGGCCAACGTCCTGACTTTC. As protein: CASAVNSGANVLTF. The gene calls are TRBV9 and TRBJ2-6, with D unclear. The CDR3 loop spans 14 amino acids. The V and J ends lost 7 bases and 0 bases respectively, with 8 bases between them. Germline CDR1 and CDR2: SGDLS and YYNGEE. The variable domain in full, with the rest retrieved from reference TRBV9 and TRBJ2-6, is DSGVTQTPKHLITATGQRVTLRCSPRSGDLSVYWYQQSLDQGLQFLIQYYNGEERAKGNILERFSAQQFPDLHSELNLSSLELGDSALYFCASAVNSGANVLTFGAGSRLTVL.

The chain's CDR3 is CASSQVWHEQYF. As DNA, the CDR3 is TGCGCCAGCAGCCAAGTCTGGCACGAGCAGTACTTC. The chain carries TRBV4-3 and TRBJ2-7, with D uncertain. The germline gives CDR1 LGHNA, CDR2 YSLEER. The V and J ends lost 1 base and 5 bases respectively, with 6 bases between them. The CDR3 length is 12 residues.

V and J are TRBV30 and TRBJ1-3, with 9 nucleotides matching TRBD1. Trimming took 2 bases from V and 4 from J; bases not matched to a gene: 3. The CDR3 has 14 residues. Germline V CDR1 and CDR2: GTSNPN, SVGIG (reference sequence). The CDR3 here is CAWSPGTGGNTIYF. CDR3 coding DNA: TGTGCCTGGAGTCCCGGGACAGGGGGAAACACCATATATTTT.

This clone has only one observation. The CDR3 DNA sequence: TGTGCCAGCAGCCCGCGGGGGCCCCCCTACGAGCAGTACTTC. Its translation is CASSPRGPPYEQYF. The chain recombines TRBV14 with TRBJ2-7, with D tentatively TRBD2 (7 bases). Germline lookup yields CDR1 SGHDN and CDR2 FVKESK. The CDR3 contains 14 residues. Trimming removed 4 bases at V and 2 bases at J, with 12 bases between.

The chain carries TRBV19 and TRBJ2-5, with 8 nucleotides matching TRBD1. V dropped 4 bases and J dropped 2; count of bases not matched to a gene: 3. The CDR3 is 14 residues long. Germline CDR1 is LNHDA and CDR2 is SQIVND (reference sequence). The CDR3 DNA reads TGTGCCAGTAGTACCACAGGGGGTCAAGAGACCCAGTACTTC. Protein sequence: CASSTTGGQETQYF. The entire variable domain, with the rest obtained from reference TRBV19 and TRBJ2-5, is as follows: DGGITQSPKYLFRKEGQNVTLSCEQNLNHDAMYWYRQDPGQGLRLIYYSQIVNDFQKGDIAEGYSVSREKKESFPLTVTSAQKNPTAFYLCASSTTGGQETQYFGPGTRLLVL.

This clone occurred a few times. V is TRBV2 and J is TRBJ1-4, with D perhaps TRBD1 (5 bases). There are 16 residues in the CDR3. Germline lookup yields CDR1 SNHLY and CDR2 FYNNEI. V gave up 6 bases and J gave up 0 bases, with 14 bases separating them. The CDR3 region is CASSTGHLATNEKLFF. Written as DNA, the CDR3 is TGTGCCAGCAGCACCGGACACTTGGCAACTAATGAAAAACTGTTTTTT.

The chain joins TRBV2 to TRBJ1-4, with 7 positions matching TRBD1. Germline V gene sequence: CDR1 SNHLY, CDR2 FYNNEI. V trimming: 2 bases; J trimming: 4 bases; junction bases outside the gene matches: 7. The CDR3 has 16 amino acids. The CDR3: CASSELTGYNNEKLFF. CDR3 DNA sequence: TGTGCCAGCAGTGAACTGACAGGGTATAATAATGAAAAACTGTTTTTT.

V is TRBV5-1 and J is TRBJ2-2; 11 bases align to TRBD2. In germline, CDR1 is SGHRS, CDR2 YFSETQ. The CDR3 contains 15 residues. V was pared by 2 bases and J by 7 bases, with 4 bases of the junction left unmatched. CDR3 region: CASSFTSGGGGELFF. In DNA, the CDR3 is TGCGCCAGCAGCTTCACTAGCGGGGGAGGCGGGGAGCTGTTTTTT.

The V gene is TRBV11-2, the J gene TRBJ1-1; tentative D call: TRBD1 (5 bases). The V and J ends lost 2 bases and 6 bases respectively, with 10 bases between them. Germline-derived CDR1 and CDR2 are SGHAT and FQNNGV. The CDR3 is made up of 13 amino acids. The CDR3 loop is CASSLKGFAEAFF. The CDR3 DNA reads TGTGCCAGCAGCTTAAAGGGGTTCGCTGAAGCTTTCTTT.

This chain links TRBV18 with TRBJ2-7; TRBD1 aligns across 9 bases. CDR3 length: 15 residues. After removal of 3 bases from V and 4 bases from J, the junction contained 7 bases not matched to a gene. Germline V gives CDR1 KGHSH, CDR2 LQKENI. The CDR3 nucleotides are TGTGCCAGCTCACCTGGGACAGGGAGTACGTACGAGCAGTACTTC. This encodes CASSPGTGSTYEQYF.

The chain uses TRBV15 and TRBJ1-1, with D tentatively TRBD1 (6 bases). From germline, CDR1 is LNHNV and CDR2 YYDKDF (reference sequence). Trimming took off 1 base at V and 1 base at J, with 16 bases between the two ends. CDR3 length: 17 residues. The CDR3 spells CATSRGGGAGSNTEAFF. Here the CDR3 DNA reads TGTGCCACCAGCAGAGGAGGGGGAGCGGGGTCGAACACTGAAGCTTTCTTT.

The CDR3 sequence: CASKTGLNTEAFF. DNA of the CDR3: TGTGCCAGCAAGACAGGGTTGAACACTGAAGCTTTCTTT. The chain has TRBV7-3 and TRBJ1-1; 7 bases are a match to TRBD1. The V gene's germline CDR1 is SGHTA and CDR2 FQGTGA. This CDR3 comprises 13 residues. V was clipped by 7 bases and J by 0 bases; unmatched bases: 2.

This chain uses TRBV18 with TRBJ1-6; D is possibly TRBD1 (6 bases). From germline, CDR1 is KGHSH and CDR2 LQKENI. This CDR3 region has 14 residues. The V gene lost 6 bases and the J gene lost 10 bases, with 16 bases spanning the gap. Here the CDR3 reads CASSPGGRGSPLHF. Here the CDR3 DNA reads TGTGCCAGCTCCCCGGGGGGCAGAGGGTCACCCCTCCACTTT.

By frequency in the sample, this clone is medium-sized. This sequence joins TRBV28 and TRBJ2-7, with TRBD1 as a possible D gene (5 bases). There are 13 residues in the CDR3. CDR1 and CDR2 (germline): MDHEN, SYDVKM. V was shortened by 5 bases and J by 4 bases, with 12 bases between the two germline ends. The CDR3 reads CASSVGVGYEQYF. CDR3 in DNA: TGTGCCAGCAGTGTAGGGGTCGGGTACGAGCAGTACTTC.

This clone was counted a few times. This chain uses TRBV30 with TRBJ1-1, with 7 bases identical to TRBD1. Germline CDR1 and CDR2: GTSNPN and SVGIG (reference sequence). This CDR3 spans 14 amino acids. V was pared by 2 bases and J by 6 bases, with 9 bases of the junction left unmatched. CDR3 in amino acids: CAWSPGQAFAEAFF. CDR3 DNA: TGTGCCTGGAGTCCTGGACAGGCCTTCGCTGAAGCTTTCTTT.

The chain uses TRBV29-1 and TRBJ2-1; maybe TRBD2 (5 bases). The CDR3 extends over 16 amino acids. V was shortened by 5 bases and J by 2 bases, with 19 bases between the two germline ends. The V gene's germline CDR1 is SQVTM and CDR2 ANQGSEA. CDR3: CSVPWENSTPYNEQFF. The CDR3 DNA reads TGCAGCGTTCCTTGGGAGAATTCGACTCCCTACAATGAGCAGTTCTTC.

The V call is TRBV3-1 (or the pseudogene TRBV3-2), the J call TRBJ2-7; D remains ambiguous. V gave up 1 base and J gave up 0 bases, with 7 bases separating them. CDR1 LGHDT and CDR2 YNNKEL come from the germline V gene (reference sequence). CDR3 size: 14 residues. In DNA form, the CDR3 reads TGTGCCAGCAGCCAAGGGCACGTCTCCTACGAGCAGTACTTC. Translating gives CASSQGHVSYEQYF.

The chain combines TRBV5-1 with TRBJ2-7, with TRBD1 matching over 9 bases. The germline CDR1 and CDR2 sequences are SGHRS and YFSETQ. V shed 3 bases and J 3 bases; nucleotides not matched to a gene: 1. There are 13 residues in the CDR3. The CDR3, as DNA: TGCGCCAGCAGCTGGACAGGGGTCTACGAGCAGTACTTC. Amino acid sequence: CASSWTGVYEQYF.

The rearrangement joins TRBV5-6 to TRBJ2-7; 12 bases align to TRBD2. CDR3 length equals 15 residues. Unmatched junction bases numbered 4, after V lost 4 bases and J lost 2 bases. Germline V gene data show CDR1 as SGHDT and CDR2 as YYEEEE. The CDR3 sequence: CASSNPSGGAYEQYF. In DNA form, the CDR3 reads TGTGCCAGCAGCAACCCTAGCGGGGGGGCCTACGAGCAGTACTTC.

This sequence joins TRBV7-8 and TRBJ2-5; TRBD2 agrees at 12 bases. CDR1 and CDR2 from the germline V gene are SGHVS and FQNEAQ. V lost 3 bases and J lost 7; bases outside the gene matches: 6. CDR3 length: 15 amino acids. The CDR3 nucleotides read TGTGCCAGCAGCTTGAGACTAGCGGGGGTGGGGACCCAGTACTTC. Protein sequence: CASSLRLAGVGTQYF.

V is TRBV4-1 and J is TRBJ2-2; no reliable D call. CDR1 and CDR2 from the germline V gene are MGHRA and YSYEKL. The length of the CDR3 is 11 residues. The V end lost 11 bases, the J end lost 5 bases, and 9 bases lay between the germline ends. CDR3 residues: CAARSTGELFF. For the CDR3, the DNA is TGCGCCGCCCGGTCAACCGGGGAGCTGTTTTTT.

This chain joins TRBV29-1 and TRBJ2-1; 13 nucleotides agree with TRBD2. This CDR3 spans 15 amino acids. V gave up 3 bases and J gave up 4 bases; unmatched junction bases: 3. Germline CDR1 and CDR2: SQVTM and ANQGSEA. The CDR3 nucleotides are TGCAGCGTTGATGGACTAGCGGGGGTATACAATGAGCAGTTCTTC. It is translated as CSVDGLAGVYNEQFF.